Described below is a single TCR beta chain sequence and its context. These data are taken from a study of memory CD4+ T cells and cytomegalovirus serostatus. The sort gate was single viable CD3+CD4+CD8-CD45RO+ cells for memory CD4+ T cells. Clones were read by immunoSEQ multiplex PCR, and TCRdb kept only the in-frame ones, dropping some. The sample carries tens of thousands of clones, 60% to 75% recorded once. Input material: memory CD4+ T cells from blood. The receptor was isolated from an adult in good health and CMV-seropositive.

Here the CDR3 DNA reads TGCGCCAGCAGCCAAGAGATCGGGACAGGGGGCTTCGAACTGTTTTTT. This encodes CASSQEIGTGGFELFF. This chain uses TRBV4-3 with TRBJ1-4, with TRBD1 matching 12 bases. The CDR3 contains 16 residues. With V trimmed by 0 bases and J by 12 bases, 8 bases remained unmatched. CDR1 is LGHNA, CDR2 YSLEER, per germline.